This is a list of T cell receptor beta chains from one sample in a study of human T cells and chemical hapten exposure. TCRdb recomputed calls from the RACE reads with MiXCR, one row per CDR3 protein. The sample contains about 68,000 distinct CDR3 sequences, about 10% of which appear only once. The sample here was whole blood, taken in connection with sensitization to the hapten diphenylcyclopropenone (DPC). All receptors derive from a woman in her 50s with alopecia areata. Some clones in this sample may be carry-over from other donors' samples. The CDR3 runs from the conserved cysteine through the conserved F or W. Fields, in order: V gene, J gene, CDR3 protein.

TRBV30	TRBJ1-6	CAWSGQGVVSPLHF
TRBV7-7	TRBJ2-1	CASSSGDNEQFF
TRBV5-1	TRBJ2-7	CASSLDGSGSPYF
TRBV11-3	TRBJ2-7	CASSLGAGEQYF
TRBV29-1	TRBJ2-7	CSVGQGFYEQYF
TRBV7-9	TRBJ1-1	CASSLGTGGRWNTEAFF
TRBV19	TRBJ1-5	CASMGGKVRNQPQHF
TRBV5-6	TRBJ2-5	CASSFGPPRDQETQYF
TRBV5-1	TRBJ2-1	CASSLLRPVYNEQFF
TRBV7-9	TRBJ2-1	CASSYSTRNEQFF
TRBV9	TRBJ2-5	CASSERAERETQYF
TRBV7-2	TRBJ2-1	CASSPQAGNEQFF
TRBV6-1	TRBJ1-1	CASSEGARFTEAFF